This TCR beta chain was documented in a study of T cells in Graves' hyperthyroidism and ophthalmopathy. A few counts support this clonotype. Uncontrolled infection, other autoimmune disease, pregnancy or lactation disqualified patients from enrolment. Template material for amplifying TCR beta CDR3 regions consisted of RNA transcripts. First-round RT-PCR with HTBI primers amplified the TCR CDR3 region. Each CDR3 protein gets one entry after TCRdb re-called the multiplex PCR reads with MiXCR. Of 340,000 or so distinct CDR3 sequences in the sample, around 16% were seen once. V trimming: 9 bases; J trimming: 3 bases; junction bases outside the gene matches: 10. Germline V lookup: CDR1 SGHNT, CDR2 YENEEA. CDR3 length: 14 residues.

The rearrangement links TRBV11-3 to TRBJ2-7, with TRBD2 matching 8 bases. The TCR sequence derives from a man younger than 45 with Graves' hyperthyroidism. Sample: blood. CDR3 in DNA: TGTGCCAGTAGCCCCAGCGGGAGTGTCTACGAGCAGTACTTC. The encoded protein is CASSPSGSVYEQYF.